The 25 T cell receptor beta chains below come from one sample, sequenced in a study of blood T cell repertoires in COVID-19. The data were produced by immunoSEQ multiplex PCR, yet TCRdb's version contains in-frame clones alone and is incomplete. This table has roughly 250,000 clones, roughly 81% appearing once. Sequencing used peripheral blood. The receptor set was obtained from a man in his forties with acute or convalescent COVID-19.

This clone is a singleton in its sample. The chain is built from TRBV30 and TRBJ1-3, with no clear D. The CDR3 extends over 13 amino acids. Germline assignment: CDR1 GTSNPN and CDR2 SVGIG (reference sequence). The germline V and J ends were trimmed by 3 bases and 0 bases, with 6 bases remaining between them. The CDR3 sequence is CAWRRYSGNTIYF. CDR3 nucleotide sequence: TGTGCCTGGAGACGGTACTCTGGAAACACCATATATTTT.

This rearrangement joins TRBV7-9 to TRBJ1-6, with TRBD1 identical over 11 bases. V lost 4 bases and J lost 9; bases outside the gene matches: 5. The CDR3 contains 15 residues. The V gene's germline CDR1 is SEHNR and CDR2 FQNEAQ (reference sequence). The CDR3 protein is CASSSRTGGGSPLHF. CDR3 coding DNA: TGTGCCAGCAGCTCGCGGACAGGGGGCGGTTCACCCCTCCACTTT.

The rearrangement links TRBV6-6 to TRBJ1-6; 7 bases fit TRBD1. Germline V gene data show CDR1 as MNHNY and CDR2 as SVGAGI (reference sequence). The CDR3 has 14 amino acids. With 2 bases clipped from V and 10 bases from J, the junction kept 5 bases outside the gene matches. The CDR3 here is CASSYETGTSPLHF. Written as DNA, the CDR3 is TGTGCCAGCAGTTACGAGACAGGGACGTCACCCCTCCACTTT.

The rearrangement joins TRBV5-4 to TRBJ1-2, with 11 bases lining up with TRBD1. Trimming cost V 3 bases and J 3 bases; bases outside gene matches: 4. The germline V gene has CDR1 SGHNT and CDR2 YYREEE (reference sequence). This CDR3 spans 15 amino acids. The CDR3 is CASSSGQGAYYGYTF. CDR3 nucleotide sequence: TGTGCCAGCAGCTCCGGACAGGGGGCGTACTATGGCTACACCTTC.

The chain recombines TRBV4-1 with TRBJ1-6; 8 positions match TRBD1. J was trimmed by 6 bases and V by 3 bases; bases with no gene match: 10. This CDR3 has 17 amino acids. In germline, CDR1 is MGHRA, CDR2 YSYEKL. This CDR3 reads CASSQGIQGAGNSPLHF. DNA for the CDR3: TGCGCCAGCAGCCAGGGGATTCAGGGGGCTGGTAATTCACCCCTCCACTTT.

This chain connects TRBV6-1 to TRBJ1-1; weak D call: TRBD1 (5 bases). The CDR3 runs 13 residues. Trimming shortened V by 2 bases and J by 5 bases, and 9 bases separated the two germline ends. Looked up from germline, CDR1 is MNHNS and CDR2 is SASEGT. The chain's CDR3 is CASSEPGYTEAFF. The CDR3 coding sequence is TGTGCCAGCAGTGAACCAGGGTATACTGAAGCTTTCTTT.

Regarding this clone: This CDR3 is also generated by other DNA sequences in the sample. DNA for the CDR3: TGTGCCAGCAGCCTCGGACAGCAAGAGACCCAGTACTTC. Translating gives CASSLGQQETQYF. This sequence joins TRBV11-3 and TRBJ2-5, with D possibly TRBD1 on 6 matching bases. The CDR3 loop spans 13 amino acids. CDR1 is SGHNT and CDR2 is YENEEA in the germline V gene. V shed 5 bases and J shed 2 bases, with 9 bases lying between them.

The chain has TRBV6-2 or TRBV6-3 and TRBJ1-5, with D uncertain. Germline V lookup: CDR1 MNHEY, CDR2 SVGEGT. V was shortened by 6 bases and J by 3 bases, with 18 bases between the two germline ends. The CDR3 consists of 16 residues. CDR3 sequence reads: CASSPFSRVDNQPQHF. CDR3 DNA: TGTGCCAGCAGCCCCTTTTCGAGGGTAGACAATCAGCCCCAGCATTTT.

Concerning this clone itself: A read error may explain this, as a much larger clone is one base away. In DNA, the CDR3 is TGTGTCAGCAGCGTAGATGCGAGCAATCAGCCCCAGCATTTT. This sequence encodes CVSSVDASNQPQHF. The chain couples TRBV9 to TRBJ1-5; unclear D gene. This CDR3 spans 14 amino acids. From germline, CDR1 is SGDLS and CDR2 YYNGEE.

V gene TRBV21-1 combines with J gene TRBJ1-1. TRBV21-1 is recorded as a pseudogene. The CDR3 runs to 15 residues. The DNA of the CDR3 is TGTGCCAGCAGCACGAGACGGGGGGTGAACACTGAAGCTTTCTTT. Translated, it gives CASSTRRGVNTEAFF.

CDR3 in amino acids: CASSLRVLAGVYANTGELFF. The CDR3 bases are TGTGCCAGCAGCTTAAGGGTTCTAGCGGGGGTGTATGCGAACACCGGGGAGCTGTTTTTT. V usage is TRBV7-3 and J usage is TRBJ2-2, with 10 positions matching TRBD2. The CDR3 runs to 20 residues. Germline-derived CDR1 and CDR2 are SGHTA and FQGTGA. The ends lost 1 base at V and 0 bases at J; junction bases unmatched: 11. The complete variable domain, with remaining parts taken from reference TRBV7-3 and TRBJ2-2, reads GAGVSQTPSNKVTEKGKYVELRCDPISGHTALYWYRQSLGQGPEFLIYFQGTGAADDSGLPNDRFFAVRPEGSVSTLKIQRTERGDSAVYLCASSLRVLAGVYANTGELFFGEGSRLTVL.

The CDR3 DNA reads TGTGCCAGCAGCTCATCCAGGAACCCTCCTGGAAACACCATATATTTT. This translates into CASSSSRNPPGNTIYF. V usage is TRBV7-9 and J usage is TRBJ1-3; the D is unclear. Trimming stripped 4 bases from V and 2 bases from J, with 15 bases between. This CDR3 is 16 amino acids long. Germline-derived CDR1 and CDR2 are SEHNR and FQNEAQ (reference sequence). The full variable domain, in which reference TRBV7-9 and TRBJ1-3 provide the parts outside the CDR3, is DTGVSQNPRHKITKRGQNVTFRCDPISEHNRLYWYRQTLGQGPEFLTYFQNEAQLEKSRLLSDRFSAERPKGSFSTLEIQRTEQGDSAMYLCASSSSRNPPGNTIYFGEGSWLTVV.

The rearrangement links TRBV28 to TRBJ1-2; tentatively, D is TRBD1 (6 bases). The CDR3 has 15 residues. Trimming stripped 4 bases from V and 8 bases from J, with 20 bases between. Germline V gene lookup returns CDR1 MDHEN and CDR2 SYDVKM. Here the CDR3 DNA reads TGTGCCAGCAGTTATCTCAGGGGAATGGTGGACGGCTACACCTTC. This gives the protein CASSYLRGMVDGYTF.

The chain carries TRBV6-6 and TRBJ1-1; maybe TRBD1 (5 bases). The CDR3 is 13 residues long. Germline values: CDR1 MNHNY, CDR2 SVGAGI (reference sequence). Trimming cost V 4 bases and J 6 bases, with 12 bases left between them. The CDR3 coding sequence is TGTGCCAGCAGTTCCGTCGGGGGGGCTGAAGCTTTCTTT. Translated: CASSSVGGAEAFF.

The V call is TRBV18, the J call TRBJ1-4; D perhaps matches TRBD1 (5 bases). The CDR3 runs to 18 residues. Looked up from germline, CDR1 is KGHSH and CDR2 is LQKENI. Trimming stripped 2 bases from V and 0 bases from J, with 16 bases between. The CDR3 spells CASSPDGGDPATNEKLFF. Here the CDR3 DNA reads TGTGCCAGCTCACCAGACGGAGGGGATCCTGCAACTAATGAAAAACTGTTTTTT.

The genes are TRBV28 and TRBJ2-3, with 7 bases fitting TRBD2. This CDR3 spans 13 amino acids. Germline V gene sequence: CDR1 MDHEN, CDR2 SYDVKM. CDR3 bases: TGTGCACTCGGGAGCGGGGTCACAGATACGCAGTATTTT. Protein: CALGSGVTDTQYF.

This chain joins TRBV15 and TRBJ2-3; 7 bases are a match to TRBD2. The CDR3 is 14 amino acids. Trimming at V came to 1 base and at J to 3 bases, leaving 1 base not matched to a gene. Germline CDR1 is LNHNV and CDR2 is YYDKDF (reference sequence). CDR3: CATSRGGGTDTQYF. The CDR3 DNA sequence: TGTGCCACCAGCAGAGGCGGGGGAACAGATACGCAGTATTTT.

In its sample, this clone was seen a few times. The chain recombines TRBV6-6 with TRBJ1-3; weak D call: TRBD1 (5 bases). CDR3 length equals 19 residues. V lost 5 bases to trimming and J lost 0 bases, with 23 bases between them. Germline CDR1 and CDR2: MNHNY and SVGAGI (reference sequence). The CDR3 coding sequence is TGTGCCAGCAGTCCCTGGAGGGGCCGACAGTCAAGCTCTGGAAACACCATATATTTT. This sequence encodes CASSPWRGRQSSSGNTIYF.

The chain couples TRBV7-9 to TRBJ1-4; D call uncertain. CDR3 size: 14 residues. V shed 7 bases and J shed 3 bases, with 12 bases lying between them. Germline CDR1 reads SEHNR; CDR2 reads FQNEAQ (reference sequence). The CDR3, as DNA: TGTGCCAGCACCTCACGGGAGGCTAATGAAAAACTGTTTTTT. This gives the protein CASTSREANEKLFF.

The chain is built from TRBV2 and TRBJ2-7, with TRBD1 as a possible D gene (6 bases). V was pared by 6 bases and J by 8 bases, with 14 bases between. Germline V gene sequence: CDR1 SNHLY, CDR2 FYNNEI. The CDR3 spans 12 residues. Written as DNA, the CDR3 is TGTGCCAGCAGCATAGACAGGCCCCAGCAGTACTTC. Protein: CASSIDRPQQYF.

The gene calls are TRBV12-3 or TRBV12-4 and TRBJ2-2, with D possibly being TRBD2 (5 bases). The CDR3 spans 13 residues. Deletions cut 1 base from V and 7 bases from J, with 7 bases between. The CDR3 spells CASSLVGSGELFF. The CDR3 DNA reads as TGTGCCAGCAGTTTAGTGGGGAGCGGGGAGCTGTTTTTT.

The chain has TRBV10-1 and TRBJ1-3; D is uncertain. Looked up from germline, CDR1 is WNHNN and CDR2 is SYGVQD (reference sequence). The V and J ends lost 7 bases and 2 bases respectively, with 21 bases between them. The CDR3 loop spans 17 amino acids. The CDR3 spells CASTPPWSPDPGNTIYF. The CDR3 bases are TGCGCCAGCACCCCCCCTTGGAGTCCTGACCCTGGAAACACCATATATTTT.

The DNA of the CDR3 is TGTGCCAGCTCACCACGGGAGGGGCTGGCAGGAGAAAAACTGTTTTTT. This translates into CASSPREGLAGEKLFF. This chain connects TRBV18 to TRBJ1-4, with D possibly matching TRBD1 (5 bases). CDR1 KGHSH and CDR2 LQKENI come from the germline V gene. This CDR3 is 16 amino acids long. Trimming took off 1 base at V and 8 bases at J, with 17 bases between the two ends. Based on the CDR3 plus reference TRBV18 and TRBJ1-4, the full variable domain is NAGVMQNPRHLVRRRGQEARLRCSPMKGHSHVYWYRQLPEEGLKFMVYLQKENIIDESGMPKERFSAEFPKEGPSILRIQQVVRGDSAAYFCASSPREGLAGEKLFFGSGTQLSVL.

The V and J genes are TRBV5-1 and TRBJ1-2; D perhaps matches TRBD1 (5 bases). Trimming left V 0 bases short and J 8 bases short, with 17 bases between. Per the germline V gene, CDR1 is SGHRS and CDR2 is YFSETQ. This CDR3 is 15 amino acids long. The CDR3 here is CASSLDPGIGGGYTF. The CDR3 DNA reads as TGCGCCAGCAGCTTGGACCCAGGGATCGGTGGCGGCTACACCTTC.

V and J are TRBV7-9 and TRBJ2-1, with D tentatively TRBD1 (5 bases). Per the germline V gene, CDR1 is SEHNR and CDR2 is FQNEAQ (reference sequence). This CDR3 is built from 12 residues. V lost 4 bases to trimming and J lost 10 bases, with 11 bases between them. In DNA form, the CDR3 reads TGTGCCAGCAGCTCCCCAGGGAACGAGCAGTTCTTC. As protein: CASSSPGNEQFF.